The clone carrying this T cell receptor beta chain was recorded only once. The data belong to a study of blood T cell repertoires in COVID-19. Study details: The United States, Italy and Spain were the sources of the acute and convalescent COVID-19 samples. PBMCs, B-cell-depleted T cells, or T cells were the source of the cDNA or gDNA that made up the material.

V trimming: 5 bases; J trimming: 8 bases; junction bases outside the gene matches: 8. The germline gives CDR1 SGHAT, CDR2 FQNNGV. The CDR3 loop spans 14 amino acids. Original handling: Reference gene primers were amplified, and this amplification served to estimate nucleated cell counts. Repertoires were generated with immunoSEQ multiplex PCR, while TCRdb's copy carries only in-frame clones and drops some. V and J calls and clone size follow that table, whereas D and trimming were derived from the DNA. This sample carries roughly 180,000 clones, approximately 87% of them seen once, and the ten largest clones take 20%.

Sequencing was done on a sample of peripheral blood. The chain links TRBV11-2 to TRBJ2-1; 8 positions agree with TRBD1. This receptor was identified in a man in his 70s with active or convalescent COVID-19. The CDR3 region is CASSPRDRYHEQFF. CDR3 in DNA: TGTGCCAGCAGCCCCCGGGACAGGTACCATGAGCAGTTCTTC.